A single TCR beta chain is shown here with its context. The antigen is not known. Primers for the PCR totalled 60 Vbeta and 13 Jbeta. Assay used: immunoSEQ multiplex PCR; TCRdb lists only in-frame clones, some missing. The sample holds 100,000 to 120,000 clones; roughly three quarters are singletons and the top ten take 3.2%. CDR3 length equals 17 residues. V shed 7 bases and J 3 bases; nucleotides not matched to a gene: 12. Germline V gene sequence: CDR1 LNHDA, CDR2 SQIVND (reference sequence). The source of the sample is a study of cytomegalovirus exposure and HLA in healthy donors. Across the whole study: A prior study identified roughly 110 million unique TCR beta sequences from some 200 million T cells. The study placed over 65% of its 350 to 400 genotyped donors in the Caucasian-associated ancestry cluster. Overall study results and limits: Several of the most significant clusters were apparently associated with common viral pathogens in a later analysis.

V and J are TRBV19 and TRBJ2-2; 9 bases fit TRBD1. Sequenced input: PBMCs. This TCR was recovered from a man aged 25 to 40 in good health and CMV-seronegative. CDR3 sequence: CASNLRPGQGYTGELFF. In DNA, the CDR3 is TGTGCCAGTAATTTACGCCCGGGACAGGGATACACCGGGGAGCTGTTTTTT.